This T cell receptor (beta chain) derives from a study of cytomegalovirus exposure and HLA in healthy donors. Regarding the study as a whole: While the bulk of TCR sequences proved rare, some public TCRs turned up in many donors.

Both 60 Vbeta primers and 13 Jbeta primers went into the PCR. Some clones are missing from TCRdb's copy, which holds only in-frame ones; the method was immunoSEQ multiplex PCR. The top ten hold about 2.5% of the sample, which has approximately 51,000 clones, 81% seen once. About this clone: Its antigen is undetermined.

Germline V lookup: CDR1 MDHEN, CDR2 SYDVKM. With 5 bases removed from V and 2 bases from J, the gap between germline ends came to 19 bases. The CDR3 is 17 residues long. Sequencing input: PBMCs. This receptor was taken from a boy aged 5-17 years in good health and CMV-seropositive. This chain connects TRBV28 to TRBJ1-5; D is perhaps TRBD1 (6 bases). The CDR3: CASSTQTGQRRNQPQHF. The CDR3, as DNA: TGTGCCAGCAGTACTCAGACAGGACAGCGGCGCAATCAGCCCCAGCATTTT.